These 18 T cell receptor beta chains share one sample of origin, sequenced in a study of spatial heterogeneity in lung cancer. Time point meaning: blood at routine non-recurrence follow-up after resection. TCRdb reprocessed the 5' RACE reads with MiXCR, giving one entry per CDR3 protein. The sample holds around 25,000 distinct CDR3 sequences; about 5.2% are singletons and the top ten take less than 25%. Here the sequenced sample was PBMCs, taken at follow-up. The receptors shown here come from a female donor with early-stage non-small cell lung cancer.

This clonotype was counted a few times. The CDR3 region is CASSLRTRDNEQFF. In DNA, the CDR3 is TGTGCCAGCAGCTTAAGGACCCGGGATAATGAGCAGTTCTTC. The J gene is TRBJ2-1, the V gene TRBV7-6; weak D call: TRBD2 (5 bases). The CDR3 length is 14 residues. CDR1 is SGHVS, CDR2 FNYEAQ, per germline. The V end lost 2 bases, the J end lost 7 bases, and 12 bases lay between the germline ends.

Ten or more counts support this clonotype. This chain links TRBV20-1 with TRBJ2-3; 9 bases fit TRBD2. Losses at the gene ends were 6 bases for V and 4 bases for J; bases not matched to a gene: 11. CDR3 length: 15 residues. In germline, CDR1 is DFQATT, CDR2 SNEGSKA (reference sequence). CDR3 bases: TGCAGTGCCTCCGTAGCGGGAGAGCCTTCAGATACGCAGTATTTT. Translating it yields CSASVAGEPSDTQYF.

This clonotype was counted only a few times. The V call is TRBV20-1, the J call TRBJ1-2; no clear D gene. The germline V gene encodes CDR1 DFQATT and CDR2 SNEGSKA (reference sequence). Trimming pared 3 bases from V and 5 bases from J, leaving 22 bases between. This CDR3 is built from 16 residues. This CDR3 reads CSARAGRGILTYGYTF. The CDR3 DNA reads TGCAGTGCTAGGGCTGGGCGAGGGATACTGACTTATGGCTACACCTTC.

This clonotype has at least ten counts. The chain carries TRBV6-8 and TRBJ1-3, with D possibly TRBD1 on 6 matching bases. This CDR3 is built from 16 residues. Trimming stripped 2 bases from V and 0 bases from J, with 11 bases between. Germline V lookup: CDR1 MNHGY, CDR2 SAAAGT. The CDR3 sequence is CASSYPGQRSGNTIYF. The CDR3 region has the DNA TGTGCCAGCAGTTACCCCGGACAGCGCTCTGGAAACACCATATATTTT.

This clonotype was seen at least ten times. The rearrangement joins TRBV7-2 to TRBJ2-2; 11 positions agree with TRBD2. The germline V gene encodes CDR1 SGHTA and CDR2 FQGNSA. The V gene end was trimmed by 1 base and the J gene end by 7 bases; junction bases not matched to a gene: 2. This CDR3 region has 15 residues. CDR3: CASSLVAGGRGELFF. The DNA for the CDR3 is TGTGCCAGCAGCTTAGTAGCGGGAGGGCGCGGGGAGCTGTTTTTT.

The V and J genes are TRBV24-1 and TRBJ2-3; 9 bases are shared with TRBD1. The CDR3 contains 14 residues. Germline values: CDR1 KGHDR, CDR2 SFDVKD. V trimming: 10 bases; J trimming: 2 bases; junction bases outside the gene matches: 6. The CDR3 reads CATGDRDFTDTQYF. CDR3 DNA sequence: TGTGCCACGGGGGACAGGGACTTCACAGATACGCAGTATTTT.

This clonotype has ten or more counts. This chain connects TRBV7-9 to TRBJ2-3, with D unresolved. The CDR3 is 13 residues long. Trimming left V 6 bases short and J 4 bases short, with 11 bases between. Germline CDR1 and CDR2: SEHNR and FQNEAQ (reference sequence). CDR3 protein: CASRTGPSDTQYF. For the CDR3, the DNA is TGTGCCAGCAGAACCGGACCTTCAGATACGCAGTATTTT.

This clonotype was detected many times. This rearrangement joins TRBV6-1 to TRBJ1-5; D is unresolved. The V end lost 2 bases, the J end lost 4 bases, and 6 bases lay between the germline ends. The CDR3 has 13 residues. CDR1 and CDR2 from the germline V gene are MNHNS and SASEGT. CDR3 in amino acids: CASSERPNQPQHF. The CDR3 region has the DNA TGTGCCAGCAGTGAAAGGCCGAATCAGCCCCAGCATTTT.

This clonotype was counted at least ten times. The gene calls are TRBV6-5 and TRBJ2-7, with 9 bases lining up with TRBD2. The V and J ends lost 0 bases and 2 bases, in that order; junction bases with no gene match: 5. CDR3 size: 16 residues. Per germline, CDR1 MNHEY and CDR2 SVGAGI. The CDR3 region is CASSYSLAGGTYEQYF. CDR3 bases: TGTGCCAGCAGTTACTCGTTGGCGGGAGGGACCTACGAGCAGTACTTC.

The chain is built from TRBV12-3 or TRBV12-4 and TRBJ2-3; tentative D call: TRBD2 (6 bases). The V and J ends lost 6 bases and 10 bases respectively, with 14 bases between them. The CDR3 has 12 amino acids. The CDR3 is CASSSLAPSQYF. CDR3 nucleotide sequence: TGTGCCAGCAGCAGTCTAGCGCCGTCGCAGTATTTT.

The rearrangement joins TRBV7-2 to TRBJ2-5, with no clear D. The CDR3 is made up of 15 amino acids. The germline V gene encodes CDR1 SGHTA and CDR2 FQGNSA. Trimming removed 5 bases at V and 4 bases at J, with 17 bases between. The CDR3 DNA follows: TGTGCCAGCAGCCTCCAGACCGGAGTCGGAGAGACCCAGTACTTC. Its protein is CASSLQTGVGETQYF.

By frequency in the sample, this clonotype is medium-sized. The chain joins TRBV11-1 to TRBJ2-7; 8 nucleotides agree with TRBD1. The CDR3 runs 14 residues. V was pared by 5 bases and J by 1 base, with 4 bases of the junction left unmatched. CDR1 and CDR2 (germline): SGHAT, FQDESV (reference sequence). The CDR3 sequence is CASSRTGLSYEQYF. The DNA for the CDR3 is TGTGCCAGCAGCCGGACAGGGTTATCCTACGAGCAGTACTTC.

The chain carries TRBV19 and TRBJ2-1; tentative D call: TRBD1 (5 bases). Germline-derived CDR1 and CDR2 are LNHDA and SQIVND (reference sequence). V lost 5 bases and J lost 7, with 12 bases in between. This CDR3 is built from 13 residues. CDR3 amino acids: CASSQGGYNEQFF. The DNA for the CDR3 is TGTGCCAGTAGTCAGGGTGGGTATAATGAGCAGTTCTTC.

This clonotype occurred many times. J is TRBJ2-5 and V is TRBV20-1; 11 positions agree with TRBD2. Germline assignment: CDR1 DFQATT and CDR2 SNEGSKA (reference sequence). The CDR3 runs to 18 residues. V was pared by 2 bases and J by 1 base, with 12 bases of the junction left unmatched. The CDR3 bases are TGCAGTGCTAGATCCGCCGAACTAGCGGGGGCACTCCAAGAGACCCAGTACTTC. Translated: CSARSAELAGALQETQYF.

By share, this clonotype counts as medium-sized (0.01 to 0.1%). The gene calls are TRBV20-1 and TRBJ1-4; D may be TRBD1 (5 bases). This CDR3 is built from 11 residues. V lost 6 bases, J lost 11 bases, and 13 bases lay in between. Germline V gene data show CDR1 as DFQATT and CDR2 as SNEGSKA (reference sequence). The CDR3, as DNA: TGCAGTGCCTGGCAGGGCGAGAAACTGTTTTTT. Amino acid sequence: CSAWQGEKLFF.

This clonotype was seen at least ten times. The chain links TRBV29-1 to TRBJ2-1, with 12 bases matching TRBD2. V lost 0 bases to trimming and J lost 0 bases; unmatched junction nucleotides: 6. Looked up from germline, CDR1 is SQVTM and CDR2 is ANQGSEA. The CDR3 sequence is 18 residues long. This chain's CDR3 is CSVEDPLAGGSSYNEQFF. CDR3 DNA sequence: TGCAGCGTTGAAGATCCCCTAGCGGGGGGGAGCTCCTACAATGAGCAGTTCTTC.

This clonotype was counted many times. The chain carries TRBV20-1 and TRBJ2-1, with TRBD2 as a possible D gene (6 bases). Per germline, CDR1 DFQATT and CDR2 SNEGSKA (reference sequence). V was cut by 5 bases and J by 9 bases, with 17 bases left in between. This CDR3 has 13 amino acids. The CDR3 bases are TGCAGTGCTGATCGGGAGTCGGATAGTGAGCAGTTCTTC. This encodes CSADRESDSEQFF.

There are a few counts of this clonotype. The chain joins TRBV6-6 to TRBJ2-1; a possible D gene is TRBD2 (6 bases). Germline values: CDR1 MNHNY, CDR2 SVGAGI (reference sequence). The V end lost 4 bases, the J end lost 8 bases, and 15 bases lay between the germline ends. The CDR3 length is 14 residues. The CDR3 is CASSWGSSVDEQFF. Here the CDR3 DNA reads TGTGCCAGCAGTTGGGGTTCTAGCGTCGATGAGCAGTTCTTC.